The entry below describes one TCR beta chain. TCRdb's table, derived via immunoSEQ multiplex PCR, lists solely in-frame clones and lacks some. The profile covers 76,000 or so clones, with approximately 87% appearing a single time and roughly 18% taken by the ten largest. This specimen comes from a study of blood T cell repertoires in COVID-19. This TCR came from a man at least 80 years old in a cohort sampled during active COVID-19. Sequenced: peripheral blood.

The CDR3 sequence is CASSLADKSSYNEQFF. Here the CDR3 DNA reads TGTGCCAGCAGCTTAGCGGACAAGAGCTCCTACAATGAGCAGTTCTTC. The V and J genes are TRBV7-8 and TRBJ2-1; perhaps TRBD1 as D (5 bases). The CDR3 length is 16 residues. The germline V gene encodes CDR1 SGHVS and CDR2 FQNEAQ. The V gene lost 0 bases and the J gene lost 0 bases, with 9 bases spanning the gap.